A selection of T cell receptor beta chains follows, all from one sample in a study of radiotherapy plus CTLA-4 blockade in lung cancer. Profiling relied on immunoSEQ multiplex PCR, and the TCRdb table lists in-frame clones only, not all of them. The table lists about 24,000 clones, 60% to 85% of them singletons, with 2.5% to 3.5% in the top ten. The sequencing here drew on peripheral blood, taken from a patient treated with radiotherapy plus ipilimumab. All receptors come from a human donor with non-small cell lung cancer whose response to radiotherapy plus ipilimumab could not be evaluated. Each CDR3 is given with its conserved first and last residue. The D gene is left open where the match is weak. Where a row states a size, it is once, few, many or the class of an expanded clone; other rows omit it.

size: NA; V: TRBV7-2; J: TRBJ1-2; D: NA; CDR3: CASSLGGPNKAGGYTF; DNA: TGTGCCAGCAGCTTAGGAGGGCCTAACAAAGCGGGTGGCTACACCTTC
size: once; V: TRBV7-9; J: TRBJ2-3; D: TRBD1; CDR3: CASSPGPTGFSTDTQYF; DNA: TGTGCCAGCAGTCCAGGGCCGACAGGGTTTAGCACAGATACGCAGTATTTT
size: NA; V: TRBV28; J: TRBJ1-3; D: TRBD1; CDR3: CASSLGMTGGGGNTIYF; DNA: TGTGCCAGCAGTTTGGGGATGACAGGGGGCGGCGGAAACACCATATATTTT
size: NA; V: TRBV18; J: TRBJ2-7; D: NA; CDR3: CASSRAGEDEQYF; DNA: TGTGCCAGCTCACGGGCAGGGGAAGACGAGCAGTACTTC
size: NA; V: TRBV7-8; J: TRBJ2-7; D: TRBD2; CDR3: CASSLGLAGGYEQYF; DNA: TGTGCCAGCAGCTTAGGACTAGCGGGAGGCTACGAGCAGTACTTC
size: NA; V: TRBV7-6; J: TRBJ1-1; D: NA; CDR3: CASSVRAGDTEAFF; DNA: TGTGCCAGCAGCGTCAGGGCAGGCGACACTGAAGCTTTCTTT
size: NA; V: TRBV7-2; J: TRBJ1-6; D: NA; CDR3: CASSSRGGGNSPLHF; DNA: TGTGCCAGCAGCTCCAGGGGCGGGGGCAATTCACCCCTCCACTTT
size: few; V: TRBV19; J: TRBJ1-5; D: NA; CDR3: CASTLVPNQPQHF; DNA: TGTGCCAGTACGTTAGTTCCTAATCAGCCCCAGCATTTT
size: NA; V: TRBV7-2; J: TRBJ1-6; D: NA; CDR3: CASSPRAGALGSPLHF; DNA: TGTGCCAGCAGCCCAAGGGCAGGGGCTTTGGGTTCACCCCTCCACTTT
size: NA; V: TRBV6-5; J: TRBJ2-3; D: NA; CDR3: CASSSSPISGTQYF; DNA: TGTGCCAGCAGTTCTAGCCCAATATCCGGTACGCAGTATTTT
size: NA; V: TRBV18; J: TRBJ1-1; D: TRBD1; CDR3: CASSLRTGTPNTEAFF; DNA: TGTGCCAGCTCACTTCGGACAGGGACACCGAACACTGAAGCTTTCTTT
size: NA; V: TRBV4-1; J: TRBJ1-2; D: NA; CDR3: CASSPSFPVNYGYTF; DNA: TGCGCCAGCAGCCCGAGTTTCCCGGTAAACTATGGCTACACCTTC
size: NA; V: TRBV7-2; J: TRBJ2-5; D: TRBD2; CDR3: CASSLGTKAGAVETQYF; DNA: TGTGCCAGCAGCTTAGGAACTAAAGCGGGAGCCGTGGAGACCCAGTACTTC
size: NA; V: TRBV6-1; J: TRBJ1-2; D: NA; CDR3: CASRISQVVGYTF; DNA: TGTGCCAGCAGAATAAGTCAGGTAGTTGGCTACACCTTC
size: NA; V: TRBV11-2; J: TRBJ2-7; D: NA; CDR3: CASSLGLYEQYF; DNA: TGTGCCAGCAGCTTAGGGCTCTACGAGCAGTACTTC
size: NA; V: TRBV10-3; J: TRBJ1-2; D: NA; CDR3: CAISVQGYGYTF; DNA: TGTGCCATCAGTGTTCAGGGTTATGGCTACACCTTC
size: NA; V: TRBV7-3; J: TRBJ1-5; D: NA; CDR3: CASSLETGRGQPQHF; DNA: TGTGCCAGCAGCTTAGAGACAGGTCGCGGTCAGCCCCAGCATTTT
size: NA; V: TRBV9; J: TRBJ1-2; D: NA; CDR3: CASSGDTNPLPYTF; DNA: TGTGCCAGCAGCGGGGACACCAACCCTCTTCCTTACACCTTC
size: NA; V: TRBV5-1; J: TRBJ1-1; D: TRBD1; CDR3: CASSFTGTGNTEAFF; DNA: TGCGCCAGCAGCTTTACCGGGACAGGAAACACTGAAGCTTTCTTT
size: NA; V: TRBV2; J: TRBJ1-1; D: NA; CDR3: CASKFHTSTEAFF; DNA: TGTGCCAGCAAATTCCACACTAGCACTGAAGCTTTCTTT
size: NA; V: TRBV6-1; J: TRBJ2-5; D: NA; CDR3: CASSERDQETQYF; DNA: TGTGCCAGCAGTGAACGGGACCAAGAGACCCAGTACTTC
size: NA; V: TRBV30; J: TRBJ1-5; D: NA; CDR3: CAWSRDNSNQPQHF; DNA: TGTGCCTGGAGCCGGGACAATAGCAATCAGCCCCAGCATTTT
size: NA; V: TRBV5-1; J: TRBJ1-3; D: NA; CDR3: CASSPVSSGNTIYF; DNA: TGCGCCAGCAGCCCGGTCTCCTCTGGAAACACCATATATTTT
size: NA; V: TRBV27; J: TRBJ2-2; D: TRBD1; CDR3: CASGQTGTTGELFF; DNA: TGTGCCAGCGGGCAGACAGGGACCACCGGGGAGCTGTTTTTT
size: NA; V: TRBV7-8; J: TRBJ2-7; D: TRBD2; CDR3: CASSHRRQLAGGSYEQYF; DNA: TGTGCCAGCAGCCACAGGAGACAACTAGCGGGGGGCTCCTACGAGCAGTACTTC
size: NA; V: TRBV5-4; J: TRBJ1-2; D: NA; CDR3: CASSLPGGDGYTF; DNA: TGTGCCAGCAGCTTGCCGGGGGGCGATGGCTACACCTTC
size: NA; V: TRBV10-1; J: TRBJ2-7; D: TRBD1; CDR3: CASSKGQGVHEQYF; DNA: TGCGCCAGCAGTAAGGGACAGGGTGTCCACGAGCAGTACTTC
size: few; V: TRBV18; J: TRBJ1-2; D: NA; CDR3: CASSPTPRPDRYGYTF; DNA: TGTGCCAGCTCACCCACGCCCAGGCCCGACCGCTATGGCTACACCTTC
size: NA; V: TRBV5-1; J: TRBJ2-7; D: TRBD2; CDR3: CASSFLEGGEQYF; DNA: TGCGCCAGCAGCTTTCTAGAGGGAGGGGAGCAGTACTTC
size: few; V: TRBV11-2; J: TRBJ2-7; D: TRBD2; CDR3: CASSLALAAGEQYF; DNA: TGTGCCAGCAGCTTAGCCCTAGCAGCGGGAGAGCAGTACTTC
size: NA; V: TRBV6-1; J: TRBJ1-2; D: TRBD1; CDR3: CASSEAGGARYGYTF; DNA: TGTGCCAGCAGTGAAGCAGGGGGCGCAAGGTATGGCTACACCTTC